This T cell receptor (beta chain) came from a study of T cell responses to AZD1222 COVID-19 vaccine. Study summary: Doses given second, at about 4 or about 12 weeks, were pooled.

Data came from immunoSEQ multiplex PCR; TCRdb stores just in-frame clones and leaves some out. The sample lists approximately 140,000 clones, around 90% occurring once. General study points: Donors skewed white British and female; clonal diversity was possibly underestimated.

This clone was found a few times. Its antigen is undetermined. V shed 9 bases and J 2 bases; nucleotides not matched to a gene: 6. Germline loops: CDR1 LNHDA, CDR2 SQIVND (reference sequence). This CDR3 is 14 amino acids long. The sample was peripheral blood, taken on day 0 of AZD1222 vaccination. This receptor was obtained from an adult in good health. The rearrangement joins TRBV19 to TRBJ1-4; 7 bases align to TRBD1. The chain's CDR3 is CASLDRATNEKLFF. CDR3 DNA: TGTGCCAGCCTTGACAGGGCGACTAATGAAAAACTGTTTTTT.